This is a list of T cell receptor beta chains from one sample in a study of T cell repertoires in cytomegalovirus infection. Via MiXCR, TCRdb re-called the reads, giving one row per CDR3 protein. The table has about 830,000 distinct CDR3 sequences, 32% seen once. Antigens for these TCRs are unknown. Sequences were derived from cultured CD8+ T cells from PBMCs, sampled from culture after CMV antigen stimulation. The receptors here all came from a human donor in good health (CMV status not recorded). Some clones in this sample may be carry-over from other donors' samples. Both conserved end residues are part of each CDR3. A D gene is named only where the DNA matches it firmly. Only part of the rows carry a size: once, few, many, or a class if the clone is expanded.

v_call,j_call,d_call,clone_size,cdr3_nt,cdr3_aa
TRBV12-3/TRBV12-4,TRBJ1-1,-,-,TGTGCCACCAGTGTTACTGAAGCTTTCTTT,CATSVTEAFF
TRBV28,TRBJ2-5,-,few,TGTGCCAGCAGTTTGACAGAGGGGATTGAGACCCAGTACTTC,CASSLTEGIETQYF
TRBV4-1,TRBJ1-2,TRBD1,-,TGCGCCAGCAGCCAAGGGGGAGGGACAGGCCTATCTAACTATGGCTGCACCTTC,CASSQGGGTGLSNYGCTF
TRBV7-9,TRBJ1-4,-,-,TGTGCCAGCAGTTCGGTCCAGGAACCCGAAGAACTGTTTTTT,CASSSVQEPEELFF
TRBV7-6,TRBJ2-5,TRBD2,-,TGTGCCAGCAGCCTCGCTAGCGGGGTAGAGACCCAGTACTTC,CASSLASGVETQYF
TRBV6-2/TRBV6-3,TRBJ2-3,-,-,TGTGCCAGCATGACAGCCTGGGATACGCAGTATTTT,CASMTAWDTQYF
TRBV12-5,TRBJ2-1,TRBD2,few,TGTGCTAGTGGTTTCACTACCGGGACTAGCGGGCCCAATGAGCAGTTCTTC,CASGFTTGTSGPNEQFF
TRBV7-9,TRBJ2-1,-,-,TGTGCCAGCAGCAAAGCCGGGGCCAGAAATGAGCAGTTCTTC,CASSKAGARNEQFF
TRBV6-1,TRBJ1-4,TRBD1,few,TGTGCCAGCAGCGGACAGGGGGCCGGTGAAAAACTGTTTTTT,CASSGQGAGEKLFF
TRBV15,TRBJ2-5,-,-,TGTGCCACCAGCAGAGATCGTGGAGAGACCCAGTACTTC,CATSRDRGETQYF
TRBV28,TRBJ2-5,-,-,TGTGCCAGCAGGCCGCAGGGGTTTGGAGAGACCCAGTACTTC,CASRPQGFGETQYF
TRBV5-1,TRBJ1-2,-,few,TGCGCCAGCAGCTATTCCGGGGGTGAAAACTATGGCTACACCTTC,CASSYSGGENYGYTF
TRBV20-1,TRBJ1-5,-,-,TGCAGTGCTAGAGGTCGGGGTAGCAATCAGCCCCAGCATTTT,CSARGRGSNQPQHF
TRBV7-7,TRBJ2-2,TRBD1,-,TGTGCTGGTCAGACAGGGGCGGCCGGGGAGCTGTTTTTT,CAGQTGAAGELFF
TRBV24-1,TRBJ2-2,-,-,TGTGCCACCAGTGATTTGTCGAGGGGGATCGGGGAGCTGTTTTTT,CATSDLSRGIGELFF
TRBV7-9,TRBJ2-1,TRBD2,-,TGTGCCAGCAGCGGCGCCTCCGTAGCGGGGGGGTCATACAATGAGCAGTTCTTC,CASSGASVAGGSYNEQFF
TRBV28,TRBJ1-4,-,-,TGTGCCAGCAGTAACCGTGGACTAGGGGAAAAACTGTTTTTT,CASSNRGLGEKLFF
TRBV14,TRBJ2-5,-,few,TGTGCCAGCAGCCACCTCCGGGAGACCCAGTACTTC,CASSHLRETQYF
TRBV7-7,TRBJ2-7,TRBD1,-,TGTGCTAGCAGCGTCGGGACAGAACTCTTGACCGAGCAGTACTTC,CASSVGTELLTEQYF
TRBV7-8,TRBJ2-7,-,many,TGTGCCAGCAGCTTGAGGGATTCCTACGAGCAGTACTTC,CASSLRDSYEQYF
TRBV12-3/TRBV12-4,TRBJ2-2,-,-,TGTGCCAGCAGTTTAGAACGGACCGCGAACACCGGGGAGCTGTTTTTT,CASSLERTANTGELFF
TRBV27,TRBJ2-7,TRBD2,few,TGTGCCAGCAGTTTATCTTCGAGTAGCGGGTCCCCCTACGAGCAGTACTTC,CASSLSSSSGSPYEQYF
TRBV20-1,TRBJ2-1,-,-,TGCAGTGCCCGGGGCGGGGCTCAGTTCTTC,CSARGGAQFF
TRBV12-3/TRBV12-4,TRBJ2-1,TRBD1,-,TGTGCCAGCCTCATGACAGGGGTAGAGCAGTTCTTC,CASLMTGVEQFF
TRBV20-1,TRBJ2-3,TRBD2,many,TGCAGTGCAAGGAGCGGGGGGGCAGATACGCAGTATTTT,CSARSGGADTQYF
TRBV12-3/TRBV12-4,TRBJ2-2,-,-,TGTGCCAGCAGCCGGGGTTATAACACCGGGGAGCTGTTTTTT,CASSRGYNTGELFF
TRBV10-3,TRBJ2-1,TRBD2,few,TGTGCCATCAGTGAGTCAGGACTAGCGGGGGGGAATGAGCAGTTCTTC,CAISESGLAGGNEQFF
TRBV9,TRBJ2-1,TRBD2,-,TGTGCCAGCAGCGTTGGACTAGCCGCTGAGCAGTTCTTC,CASSVGLAAEQFF
TRBV18,TRBJ1-1,-,many,TGTGCCAGCTCATCAGGGGCGACCACTGAAGCTTTCTTT,CASSSGATTEAFF
TRBV12-5,TRBJ1-3,-,few,TGTGCTAGTGGCCCCGTACAGAGCTCTGGAAACACCATATATTTT,CASGPVQSSGNTIYF
TRBV7-3,TRBJ2-1,TRBD1,few,TGTGCCAGCAGATCTCCCCCGGGGACAGGGACTAACAATGAGCAGTTCTTC,CASRSPPGTGTNNEQFF